These T cell receptor beta chains were read from a single sample in a study of beta chain features in type 1 diabetes. Assay: immunoSEQ multiplex PCR; the TCRdb copy retains only in-frame clones and omits some. The sample lists under 450,000 clones, 14% occurring once. Input material: naive CD4+ T cells from blood. These receptor sequences come from a man aged 30 to 45 in good health. Both conserved end residues are part of each CDR3. D genes are given only for firm matches. Size is stated for part of the rows, as once, few or many counts, or as a class when the clone is expanded.

clone_size	cdr3_length	j_call	v_call	d_call	cdr3_aa	cdr3_nt
.	16	TRBJ2-3	TRBV9	TRBD2	CASSYGSGGGIDTQYF	TGTGCCAGCAGCTATGGTAGCGGGGGTGGAATAGATACGCAGTATTTT
few	13	TRBJ2-3	TRBV9	.	CASSIDRTDTQYF	TGTGCCAGCAGCATTGACCGGACCGATACGCAGTATTTT
.	18	TRBJ2-3	TRBV5-4	TRBD2	CASSPKGRLAGESDTQYF	TGTGCCAGCAGCCCGAAAGGAAGACTAGCGGGAGAATCAGATACGCAGTATTTT
few	15	TRBJ2-3	TRBV13	.	CASSLRPRGTDTQYF	TGTGCCAGCAGCTTGCGCCCCAGGGGTACAGATACGCAGTATTTT
few	16	TRBJ2-7	TRBV4-3	.	CASSQGLLVGGYEQYF	TGCGCCAGCAGCCAAGGACTCCTTGTCGGGGGATACGAGCAGTACTTC
few	16	TRBJ1-4	TRBV4-1	.	CASSQDGTFPNEKLFF	TGCGCCAGCAGCCAAGATGGGACCTTTCCCAATGAAAAACTGTTTTTT
few	14	TRBJ2-3	TRBV7-9	.	CASSLVLGTDTQYF	TGTGCCAGCAGCTTAGTTCTTGGCACAGATACGCAGTATTTT
.	13	TRBJ1-1	TRBV4-3	.	CASSQQGITEAFF	TGCGCCAGCAGCCAACAGGGGATAACCGAAGCTTTCTTT
.	16	TRBJ1-2	TRBV30	.	CACSSGTPRGIYGYTF	TGTGCCTGTTCCTCCGGGACCCCTAGGGGGATCTATGGCTACACCTTC
few	14	TRBJ1-2	TRBV5-1	TRBD1	CASSAGQGAYGYTF	TGCGCCAGCAGCGCGGGACAGGGCGCATATGGCTACACCTTC
many	8	TRBJ1-1	TRBV30	.	CAWGEAFF	TGTGCCTGGGGAGAAGCTTTCTTT
few	15	TRBJ1-4	TRBV4-1	TRBD1	CASSLTGTGEEKLFF	TGCGCCAGCAGCCTAACCGGGACAGGGGAAGAAAAACTGTTTTTT
.	13	TRBJ2-5	TRBV5-1	.	CASTPTLQETQYF	TGCGCCAGCACCCCGACTCTCCAAGAGACCCAGTACTTC
few	15	TRBJ2-2	TRBV18	.	CASSPFDPTAGELFF	TGTGCCAGCTCACCATTTGACCCGACGGCCGGGGAGCTGTTTTTT
few	15	TRBJ2-3	TRBV4-1	TRBD2	CASRNSGGGTDTQYF	TGCGCCAGCAGAAATAGCGGGGGCGGAACAGATACGCAGTATTTT
few	14	TRBJ1-3	TRBV30	.	CAWRSEISGNTIYF	TGTGCCTGGAGGTCTGAAATCTCTGGAAACACCATATATTTT
.	19	TRBJ2-1	TRBV15	.	CATSRDIPFGGYPEMEQFF	TGTGCCACCAGCAGAGATATCCCCTTTGGCGGGTATCCCGAAATGGAGCAGTTCTTC
.	15	TRBJ2-7	TRBV6-6	TRBD2	CASSYLTSGGYEQYF	TGTGCCAGCAGTTACCTGACTAGCGGGGGATACGAGCAGTACTTC
few	13	TRBJ2-7	TRBV4-1	TRBD1	CASSQRTGVEQYF	TGCGCCAGCAGCCAAAGAACAGGGGTCGAGCAGTACTTC
.	12	TRBJ2-1	TRBV30	TRBD2	CAWSLAGEKQFF	TGTGCCTGGAGCCTAGCGGGAGAGAAGCAGTTCTTC
.	11	TRBJ2-7	TRBV7-9	.	CASSSGREQYF	TGTGCCAGCAGCTCGGGACGCGAGCAGTACTTC
few	13	TRBJ2-5	TRBV14	.	CASSQDSGETQYF	TGTGCCAGCAGCCAAGATTCCGGGGAGACCCAGTACTTC
.	14	TRBJ2-7	TRBV7-8	TRBD1	CASSLGQVSYEQYF	TGTGCCAGCAGCTTGGGACAGGTCTCCTACGAGCAGTACTTC
.	15	TRBJ2-4	TRBV5-4	.	CASSSPHRVKNIQYF	TGTGCCAGCAGCTCTCCCCATAGGGTCAAAAACATTCAGTACTTC
few	15	TRBJ1-6	TRBV4-2	.	CATLKGTSGNSPLHF	TGTGCCACCCTTAAGGGAACCAGTGGGAATTCACCCCTCCACTTT
.	16	TRBJ1-3	TRBV14	.	CASSQVGGAFGNTIYF	TGTGCCAGCAGCCAAGTTGGAGGGGCTTTTGGAAACACCATATATTTT
.	15	TRBJ2-1	TRBV27	.	CASSFFGVADNEQFF	TGTGCCAGCAGTTTTTTCGGGGTTGCAGACAATGAGCAGTTCTTC
few	15	TRBJ2-5	TRBV11-3	.	CASSPKTGGQETQYF	TGTGCCAGCAGCCCGAAGACCGGGGGCCAAGAGACCCAGTACTTC
.	14	TRBJ1-1	TRBV6-5	.	CASSYSNLGTEAFF	TGTGCCAGCAGTTACTCGAATCTGGGCACTGAAGCTTTCTTT
.	14	TRBJ2-3	TRBV30	TRBD2	CAWVTSGNTYTQYF	TGTGCCTGGGTCACTAGCGGGAACACATATACGCAGTATTTT
.	13	TRBJ1-6	TRBV7-2	TRBD1	CASSFDRDFPLHF	TGTGCCAGCAGCTTCGACAGGGATTTCCCCCTCCACTTT
.	14	TRBJ1-2	TRBV18	.	CASSPTQGNYGYTF	TGTGCCAGCTCACCGACGCAGGGGAACTATGGCTACACCTTC
.	12	TRBJ2-1	TRBV7-8	.	CASSPRGGEQFF	TGTGCCAGCAGCCCCAGGGGTGGTGAGCAGTTCTTC
.	13	TRBJ1-2	TRBV7-9	TRBD1	CASSPDRDYGYTF	TGTGCCAGCAGCCCAGACAGGGACTATGGCTACACCTTC
few	16	TRBJ2-5	TRBV7-9	TRBD2	CASTRGLAPFQETQYF	TGTGCCAGCACCCGGGGACTAGCCCCCTTCCAAGAGACCCAGTACTTC
few	15	TRBJ1-2	TRBV23-1	.	CASSQSPGEGYGYTF	TGCGCCAGCAGTCAATCACCCGGGGAAGGGTACGGCTACACCTTC
few	18	TRBJ2-1	TRBV23-1	.	CASSQCAQEDSQYNEQFF	TGCGCCAGCAGTCAATGCGCACAGGAAGATTCGCAGTACAATGAGCAGTTCTTC
.	13	TRBJ2-1	TRBV6-5	.	CASSSSSYNEQFF	TGTGCCAGCAGTTCTAGCTCCTACAATGAGCAGTTCTTC
.	18	TRBJ2-6	TRBV27	TRBD1	CASSLGRQGTGGANVLTF	TGTGCCAGCAGTTTAGGGAGACAGGGGACGGGTGGGGCCAACGTCCTGACTTTC
few	16	TRBJ1-6	TRBV9	.	CASSGRQRGYDSPLHF	TGTGCCAGCAGCGGAAGACAGAGGGGTTATGATTCACCCCTCCACTTT
.	13	TRBJ1-2	TRBV4-1	.	CASSQGLVYGYTF	TGCGCCAGCAGCCAAGGACTTGTCTATGGCTACACCTTC
.	16	TRBJ2-5	TRBV9	TRBD2	CASSVALAGERETQYF	TGTGCCAGCAGCGTAGCGCTAGCGGGAGAGCGTGAGACCCAGTACTTC
.	16	TRBJ1-2	TRBV7-2	TRBD1	CASSLAQTGGVGGYTF	TGTGCCAGCAGCTTAGCGCAAACAGGGGGCGTCGGTGGCTACACCTTC
few	14	TRBJ2-7	TRBV13	.	CATSLRTVSYEQYF	TGTGCCACTAGTTTGCGGACGGTATCCTACGAGCAGTACTTC
.	15	TRBJ2-1	TRBV5-1	TRBD2	CASSLEGIAGDAQFF	TGCGCCAGCAGCCTGGAGGGAATAGCGGGAGATGCGCAGTTCTTC
few	14	TRBJ2-5	TRBV5-4	TRBD2	CASGLAETQETQYF	TGTGCCAGCGGCCTAGCGGAAACTCAAGAGACCCAGTACTTC
few	13	TRBJ2-3	TRBV7-2	.	CASSLVGTDTQYF	TGTGCCAGCAGCCTAGTGGGGACAGATACGCAGTATTTT
few	12	TRBJ2-3	TRBV11-2	.	CASSFGTDTQYF	TGTGCCAGCAGCTTTGGTACAGATACGCAGTATTTT
few	13	TRBJ2-5	TRBV6-5	.	CARMERAKETQYF	TGTGCCAGAATGGAGCGGGCGAAGGAGACCCAGTACTTC
.	16	TRBJ2-1	TRBV2	TRBD2	CASSHTTSGYYNEQFF	TGTGCCAGCAGTCACACTACTAGCGGTTACTACAATGAGCAGTTCTTC
.	13	TRBJ1-1	TRBV5-1	.	CASSPFLGTEAFF	TGCGCCAGCAGCCCGTTCCTGGGGACTGAAGCTTTCTTT
few	14	TRBJ1-2	TRBV9	TRBD1	CASSVLTGGHGYTF	TGTGCCAGCAGCGTACTAACAGGGGGCCATGGCTACACCTTC
.	14	TRBJ1-1	TRBV5-1	.	CASSRWRTDAEAFF	TGCGCCAGCAGCAGATGGAGGACAGACGCTGAAGCTTTCTTT
few	15	TRBJ2-1	TRBV25-1	TRBD1	CASSAKTGDWGEQFF	TGTGCCAGCAGTGCCAAGACAGGGGACTGGGGTGAGCAGTTCTTC
.	13	TRBJ1-1	TRBV30	.	CAWSNTGNTEAFF	TGTGCCTGGAGTAATACAGGGAACACTGAAGCTTTCTTT
few	13	TRBJ1-1	TRBV29-1	.	CSVGQTANTEAFF	TGCAGCGTTGGCCAGACAGCGAACACTGAAGCTTTCTTT
.	12	TRBJ1-1	TRBV9	.	CARKIRRLGAFF	TGTGCCAGAAAAATCCGGAGATTGGGGGCTTTCTTT
.	14	TRBJ1-6	TRBV9	.	CASSVAGSNSPLHF	TGTGCCAGCAGCGTCGCAGGGTCCAATTCACCCCTCCACTTT
few	14	TRBJ2-1	TRBV30	TRBD2	CAWNPGLGYNEQFF	TGTGCCTGGAATCCGGGACTAGGCTACAATGAGCAGTTCTTC